This note documents a single TCR beta chain sequence. The antigen is undetermined. Trimming cost V 4 bases and J 6 bases; bases outside gene matches: 11. The CDR3 is 16 residues long. Germline CDR1 is SGHRS and CDR2 is YFSETQ. Clones were read by immunoSEQ multiplex PCR, and TCRdb kept only the in-frame ones, dropping some. Of 150,000 to 200,000 clones detected, about 90% appear once; the ten largest clones hold under 7%. The data belong to a study of cytomegalovirus exposure and HLA in healthy donors. General study points: CMV antigen specificity of a few CMV-associated chains was confirmed in vitro.

This rearrangement joins TRBV5-1 to TRBJ2-7; TRBD1 matches at 12 bases. The sequenced sample consisted of PBMCs. The origin of this receptor is a woman between 25 and 40 years old in good health and CMV-seronegative. The CDR3 DNA reads TGCGCCAGCAGCACGGACCCCGGGACAGGGGGCCTCGAGCAGTACTTC. Amino acid sequence: CASSTDPGTGGLEQYF.